One sample yielded the 18 T cell receptor beta chains listed below, sequenced in a study of graft-versus-host responses after intestinal transplantation. Repertoires were generated with immunoSEQ multiplex PCR, while TCRdb's copy carries only in-frame clones and drops some. The sample consists of roughly 100,000 clones, 91% of them appearing once. For these TCRs, the target antigens are not known. Source: unstimulated CD4+ T cells sorted from spleen or lymph node cells, taken before transplant. Source of these receptors: a human donor who was the organ donor for an intestinal transplant.

The chain links TRBV29-1 to TRBJ2-5, with D tentatively TRBD2 (6 bases). The V end was cut by 3 bases, the J end by 1 base, with 12 bases between. The CDR3 contains 14 residues. Germline CDR1 SQVTM, CDR2 ANQGSEA. The CDR3 DNA reads TGCAGCGTTGAGTGGAGGGCGCTCCAAGAGACCCAGTACTTC. It codes for CSVEWRALQETQYF.

The rearrangement links TRBV6-5 to TRBJ1-2; D is possibly TRBD1 (6 bases). Trimming shortened V by 4 bases and J by 0 bases, and 6 bases separated the two germline ends. There are 13 residues in the CDR3. CDR1 is MNHEY and CDR2 is SVGAGI in the germline V gene. CDR3 region: CASSWTANYGYTF. The CDR3 nucleotides read TGTGCCAGCAGTTGGACAGCTAACTATGGCTACACCTTC.

This chain joins TRBV5-1 and TRBJ2-3; no clear D. The ends were cut back, 0 bases at V and 2 bases at J, with 7 bases in the middle. The CDR3 contains 14 residues. Germline V gives CDR1 SGHRS, CDR2 YFSETQ. The CDR3 sequence is CASSLGAATDTQYF. CDR3 bases: TGCGCCAGCAGCTTGGGGGCAGCCACAGATACGCAGTATTTT.

This clone showed up just once. The chain employs TRBV15 and TRBJ1-5; 7 bases are a match to TRBD1. This CDR3 is 17 amino acids long. The V gene end was trimmed by 0 bases and the J gene end by 7 bases; junction bases not matched to a gene: 12. CDR1 is LNHNV, CDR2 YYDKDF, per germline (reference sequence). CDR3 sequence: CATSRDPITGAGQPQHF. CDR3 DNA: TGTGCCACCAGCAGAGATCCAATAACAGGGGCAGGGCAGCCCCAGCATTTT.

This clone was counted a single time. This chain joins TRBV6-1 and TRBJ1-4; 9 positions match TRBD1. J lost 8 bases, V lost 6 bases, and 4 bases had no gene match. CDR3 size: 13 residues. Germline lookup yields CDR1 MNHNS and CDR2 SASEGT. CDR3 sequence: CASRRTGEEKLFF. The CDR3 bases are TGTGCCAGCAGGAGGACAGGGGAAGAAAAACTGTTTTTT.

The rearrangement joins TRBV28 to TRBJ2-7; tentative D call: TRBD1 (6 bases). Per germline, CDR1 MDHEN and CDR2 SYDVKM. Trimming removed 4 bases from V and 12 bases from J, with 16 bases in between. CDR3 length equals 12 residues. CDR3 in amino acids: CASSSNRVSWYF. Written as DNA, the CDR3 is TGTGCCAGCAGTTCTAACAGGGTTTCATGGTACTTC.

The genes are TRBV27 and TRBJ2-3; no clear D gene. CDR1 and CDR2 from the germline V gene are MNHEY and SMNVEV (reference sequence). The CDR3 is 14 residues long. Trimming shortened V by 3 bases and J by 2 bases, and 9 bases separated the two germline ends. In DNA form, the CDR3 reads TGTGCCAGCAGTTTCCTGCAGAACACAGATACGCAGTATTTT. This sequence encodes CASSFLQNTDTQYF.

V gene TRBV6-5 combines with J gene TRBJ2-1; 11 bases are a match to TRBD2. The germline V gene encodes CDR1 MNHEY and CDR2 SVGAGI. The CDR3 length is 15 residues. J gave up 8 bases and V 4 bases, and 7 bases lay outside the gene matches. Written as DNA, the CDR3 is TGTGCCAGCAGTTTCTTGACTAGCGGGGTGGATGAGCAGTTCTTC. Encoded protein: CASSFLTSGVDEQFF.

This rearrangement joins TRBV7-6 to TRBJ2-3, with D maybe TRBD2 (7 bases). The length of the CDR3 is 14 residues. V lost 3 bases, J lost 4 bases, and 11 bases lay in between. Germline CDR1 is SGHVS and CDR2 is FNYEAQ. CDR3 region: CASSLGGRADTQYF. CDR3 in DNA: TGTGCCAGCAGCTTGGGGGGGCGGGCAGATACGCAGTATTTT.

This clone was found a few times. CDR3 loop: CASSLVGLAEAFF. The CDR3 DNA reads TGTGCCAGCAGCTTAGTCGGGTTGGCTGAAGCTTTCTTT. The chain links TRBV13 to TRBJ1-1; D call uncertain. CDR1 and CDR2 from the germline V gene are PRHDT and FYEKMQ (reference sequence). The CDR3 is 13 amino acids. The V end was cut by 1 base, the J end by 6 bases, with 9 bases between.

The rearrangement uses TRBV4-3 and TRBJ1-2; a possible D gene is TRBD1 (5 bases). The germline V and J ends were trimmed by 2 bases and 6 bases, with 16 bases remaining between them. CDR1 and CDR2 (germline): LGHNA, YSLEER. The length of the CDR3 is 15 residues. CDR3 protein: CASSQSPETVNGYTF. As DNA, the CDR3 is TGCGCCAGCAGCCAAAGTCCAGAGACAGTAAATGGCTACACCTTC.

In DNA, the CDR3 is TGTGCCAGCAGCCATTCGGACAGGACATACGAGCAGTACTTC. Its translation: CASSHSDRTYEQYF. V usage is TRBV7-9 and J usage is TRBJ2-7; TRBD1 matches 7 bases. The CDR3 spans 14 residues. CDR1 and CDR2 (germline): SEHNR, FQNEAQ (reference sequence). Trimming at V came to 5 bases and at J to 4 bases, leaving 8 bases not matched to a gene.

V is TRBV9 and J is TRBJ1-4, with D possibly being TRBD1 (5 bases). The ends were cut back, 6 bases at V and 5 bases at J, with 14 bases in the middle. Germline V CDR1 and CDR2: SGDLS, YYNGEE. The CDR3 extends over 14 amino acids. The CDR3 region is CASNSDGANEKLFF. CDR3 nucleotide sequence: TGTGCCAGCAACTCCGATGGGGCGAATGAAAAACTGTTTTTT.

The rearrangement joins TRBV27 to TRBJ2-1; D is ambiguous. Between the trimmed V and J ends, which lost 6 bases and 0 bases, there was a span of 15 bases. This CDR3 region has 16 residues. Germline CDR1 MNHEY, CDR2 SMNVEV (reference sequence). DNA of the CDR3: TGTGCCAGCAGGAGAACAGCATCGAGCTCCTACAATGAGCAGTTCTTC. This codes for CASRRTASSSYNEQFF.

This rearrangement joins TRBV5-4 to TRBJ2-3; D may be TRBD2 (6 bases). CDR1 SGHNT and CDR2 YYREEE come from the germline V gene (reference sequence). Trimming pared 5 bases from V and 3 bases from J, leaving 19 bases between. The CDR3 covers 16 residues. Here the CDR3 DNA reads TGTGCCAGCAGTACCGTAGGAGGGGCTCTTACAGATACGCAGTATTTT. As protein: CASSTVGGALTDTQYF.

V is TRBV4-1 and J is TRBJ1-1, with unresolved D. CDR3 length equals 14 residues. The V and J ends lost 1 base and 0 bases respectively, with 6 bases between them. Germline V gives CDR1 MGHRA, CDR2 YSYEKL. The CDR3 reads CASSQVPVNTEAFF. The CDR3 nucleotides read TGCGCCAGCAGCCAAGTACCGGTGAACACTGAAGCTTTCTTT.

The rearrangement links TRBV19 to TRBJ2-5; TRBD1 aligns across 8 bases. The ends lost 3 bases at V and 4 bases at J; junction bases unmatched: 7. Germline V gives CDR1 LNHDA, CDR2 SQIVND (reference sequence). The CDR3 has 15 amino acids. CDR3 sequence (DNA): TGTGCCAGTAGTATTGGGACAGGAGTAGGAGAGACCCAGTACTTC. It yields the protein CASSIGTGVGETQYF.

The rearrangement joins TRBV7-9 to TRBJ1-2, with D uncertain. The CDR3 length is 15 residues. The germline V and J ends were trimmed by 5 bases and 0 bases, with 13 bases remaining between them. CDR1 is SEHNR and CDR2 is FQNEAQ in the germline V gene (reference sequence). The CDR3 is CASSPQPVANYGYTF. The DNA for the CDR3 is TGTGCCAGCAGCCCCCAACCGGTAGCTAACTATGGCTACACCTTC.